A selection of T cell receptor beta chains follows, all from one sample in a study of prognosis after radiotherapy for stage I lung cancer. A single record per CDR3 protein comes from TCRdb applying MiXCR to the multiplex PCR reads. The repertoire has about 25,000 distinct CDR3 sequences, around 39% of them found once; the top ten carry roughly a fifth. The sequences come from PBMCs, collected before or after stereotactic body radiation therapy (not recorded which). These receptors were collected from a donor over 45 with non-small cell lung cancer. Each CDR3 is given with its conserved first and last residue. A D gene is named only where the DNA matches it firmly. Some rows mark clone size as missing; the rest say once, few, many or name a class of expanded clone.

CDR3 DNA,CDR3 protein,clone size,D gene,J gene,V gene
TGTGCCAGCAGTGAAGAGGCCCTCGGCGAGCAGTACTTC,CASSEEALGEQYF,.,.,TRBJ2-7,TRBV6-1
TGTGCCAGCAGTAGACAGGCTGTTCGAGGAAACACCATATATTTT,CASSRQAVRGNTIYF,few,.,TRBJ1-3,TRBV12-3/TRBV12-4
TGTGCAAACCGACAAAGCGGGTCCGATACGCAGTATTTT,CANRQSGSDTQYF,once,.,TRBJ2-3,TRBV15
TGTGCCAGCAGCGCCGATAGTGGGCGAGGAGGCTACACCTTC,CASSADSGRGGYTF,.,.,TRBJ1-2,TRBV7-3
TGTGCCACCAGAAAAGGGCACTATGGCTACACCTTC,CATRKGHYGYTF,many,.,TRBJ1-2,TRBV19
TGTGCCAGCAGCCCAGGACAGCAAATCTATGGCTACACCTTC,CASSPGQQIYGYTF,medium-sized,.,TRBJ1-2,TRBV2
TGCGCCAGCAGCCAACCAACCCATCTCTCTGGAAACACCATATATTTT,CASSQPTHLSGNTIYF,many,.,TRBJ1-3,TRBV4-1
TGCAGTGCTAGAGAGGGCGGGAGGCAGGACAATGAGCAGTTCTTC,CSAREGGRQDNEQFF,many,TRBD2,TRBJ2-1,TRBV20-1
TGTGCCTGGAATAGGAGGGGCCGATTAGAGACCCAGTACTTC,CAWNRRGRLETQYF,many,.,TRBJ2-5,TRBV30
TGTGCCAGCAGTTACGAGACGACGAATGGAAACACCATATATTTT,CASSYETTNGNTIYF,.,.,TRBJ1-3,TRBV6-5
TGCAGTCCACAAGAGGGGGGGGGCTACGAGCAGTACTTC,CSPQEGGGYEQYF,many,.,TRBJ2-7,TRBV20-1
TGTGCCAGCAGTTTAGGCTGGACAGCTAATGAAAAACTGTTTTTT,CASSLGWTANEKLFF,.,.,TRBJ1-4,TRBV28
TGTGCCAGCAGCCTCAGATCCGGCGGGGCCTATGGCTACACCTTC,CASSLRSGGAYGYTF,.,.,TRBJ1-2,TRBV3-1
TGTGCCAGCAGCGTAGCCGGGGACAGCTATGGCTACACCTTC,CASSVAGDSYGYTF,medium-sized,TRBD1,TRBJ1-2,TRBV9
TGTGCCAGCAGCGCACTAGCGGGAGGGGACAATGAGCAGTTCTTC,CASSALAGGDNEQFF,many,TRBD2,TRBJ2-1,TRBV7-2
TGCAGTGCTAGAGTATCCCACGGGTGCTCTGGGGCCAACGTCCTGACTTTC,CSARVSHGCSGANVLTF,.,.,TRBJ2-6,TRBV20-1
TGTGCCAGCAGCCGAACCTACGAGCAGTACTTC,CASSRTYEQYF,.,.,TRBJ2-7,TRBV3-2
TGTGCCAGCAGCACTCACAGGGTGCGGGTATACGAGCAGTACTTC,CASSTHRVRVYEQYF,.,.,TRBJ2-7,TRBV11-2
TGTGCCAGCAGCTCGGACAGGTCCGGGGAGCTGTTTTTT,CASSSDRSGELFF,.,TRBD1,TRBJ2-2,TRBV7-3
TGTGCCAGCACCGCGAAGGGGTTTTACGGCCAAGAGACCCAGTACTTC,CASTAKGFYGQETQYF,.,.,TRBJ2-5,TRBV28
TGTGCCAGCAGCCTGGGGGGTCTAGCGGGAGAGACCCAGTACTTC,CASSLGGLAGETQYF,many,TRBD2,TRBJ2-5,TRBV11-2
TGTGCCAGCGGGACTAGCGGGAGGGGGCAGTATTTT,CASGTSGRGQYF,.,TRBD2,TRBJ2-3,TRBV2
TGTGCCAGCAGCCAAGGACAGGGGAATAATCAGCCCCAGAATTTT,CASSQGQGNNQPQNF,.,TRBD1,TRBJ1-5,TRBV6-1
TGTGCCAGCAGATCCGGACAGCAAGAGACCCAGTACTTC,CASRSGQQETQYF,few,.,TRBJ2-5,TRBV6-4
TGTGCCACCAGTGATGCCCGGGACAACTCTGAGCAGTACTTC,CATSDARDNSEQYF,many,.,TRBJ2-7,TRBV24-1
TGTGCCAGCAGCTTAGTGCAGCCTAGCGGGAGTTATGAGCAGTTCTTC,CASSLVQPSGSYEQFF,many,TRBD2,TRBJ2-1,TRBV7-9
TGTGCCAGCAGTGAGCCTGGACTAGCGGGAGTTCGGGAGACCCATTACTTC,CASSEPGLAGVRETHYF,.,TRBD2,TRBJ2-5,TRBV2
TGTGCCAGCTCACTCACCGGGACAGACTTATATTATGGCTATGGCTACACCTTC,CASSLTGTDLYYGYGYTF,many,TRBD1,TRBJ1-2,TRBV18
TGTGCCAGCAGCTTGGTAGGGGGCGCTGGAAACACCATATATTTT,CASSLVGGAGNTIYF,many,TRBD1,TRBJ1-3,TRBV5-6
TGTGCCAGCAGCGTAGAGTGGGGGGCAGATACGCAGTATTTT,CASSVEWGADTQYF,many,.,TRBJ2-3,TRBV9
TGTGCCAGCAGCCAAGGGACAGGGGGCGGCTACACCTTC,CASSQGTGGGYTF,many,TRBD1,TRBJ1-2,TRBV5-4
TGTGCCAGTAGCTCGACGGGGCAGGGGTACTACGAGCAGTACTTC,CASSSTGQGYYEQYF,medium-sized,.,TRBJ2-7,TRBV19
TGTGCCAGCAGTGAAAGGGGCTTTGGCTACACCTTC,CASSERGFGYTF,many,.,TRBJ1-2,TRBV6-1
TGTGCCAGCAGTTCCCGACAGGGTTATGGCTACACCTTC,CASSSRQGYGYTF,medium-sized,TRBD1,TRBJ1-2,TRBV12-3/TRBV12-4
TGCGCCAGCAGCGGATCGGGAGGGCGACAAGAGACCCAGTACTTC,CASSGSGGRQETQYF,medium-sized,TRBD2,TRBJ2-5,TRBV5-1
TGTGCCAGCAGAAGGGGGGGGTACAATCAGCCCCAGCATTTT,CASRRGGYNQPQHF,many,.,TRBJ1-5,TRBV28
TGCGCCAGCAGCTTGTTGGGCGGCCACCAAGAGACCCATTACTTC,CASSLLGGHQETHYF,.,.,TRBJ2-5,TRBV5-1
TGCGCCACCAAAACCGGGAGGAGGGGCCGAACTTTAGCCTACGAGCAGTACTTC,CATKTGRRGRTLAYEQYF,many,TRBD2,TRBJ2-7,TRBV10-2
TGTGCCAGCAGGGGCGGGAGAGGAGGCACAGATACGCAGTATTTT,CASRGGRGGTDTQYF,many,TRBD2,TRBJ2-3,TRBV2
TGCAGTGCTAGAGACAGGGGTCTAACCTACGAGCAGTACTTC,CSARDRGLTYEQYF,medium-sized,.,TRBJ2-7,TRBV20-1
TGTGCCGCCAGCCAGGGGCGCTTTATATACCACGAGCAGTACTTC,CAASQGRFIYHEQYF,.,.,TRBJ2-7,TRBV28
TGTGCCAGCAGTTTAAGTGGCGGGTTGACAGATACGCAGTATTTT,CASSLSGGLTDTQYF,.,.,TRBJ2-3,TRBV27
TGCGCCAGCAGTATCGGAAGGGAGGAGCTGTTTTTT,CASSIGREELFF,.,.,TRBJ2-2,TRBV5-1
TGTGCCAGTATTACGGGAACGGACGAGCAGTACTTC,CASITGTDEQYF,medium-sized,.,TRBJ2-7,TRBV6-1
TGTGCCAGCAGCATGGAACGGATCTATGGCTACACCTTC,CASSMERIYGYTF,.,.,TRBJ1-2,TRBV6-2/TRBV6-3
TGTGCCAGCAGAAGACAGGGGGTAAACATTCAGTACTTC,CASRRQGVNIQYF,many,TRBD1,TRBJ2-4,TRBV12-3/TRBV12-4
TGTGCCAGCAGCTTAGGTTCACAGGGGGCCACTGAAGCTTTCTTT,CASSLGSQGATEAFF,many,TRBD1,TRBJ1-1,TRBV7-6
TGTGCCAACAGGGAGGGGCCTCACACCGGCGAGCTGTTTTTT,CANREGPHTGELFF,.,.,TRBJ2-2,TRBV6-1
TGTGCCAGCAGCCTTCAATCCGGGACAGGGTACTATGGCTACACCTTC,CASSLQSGTGYYGYTF,.,TRBD1,TRBJ1-2,TRBV6-1